These T cell receptor beta chains were read from a single sample in a study of graft-versus-host responses after intestinal transplantation. Their recognized antigens are unknown. The method was immunoSEQ multiplex PCR; TCRdb's version includes in-frame clones alone and lacks a portion of them. The sample holds some 80,000 clones, less than 95% seen once. Sequencing used unstimulated CD8+ T cells sorted from spleen or lymph node cells, obtained before transplant. These receptors all stem from a human donor who was the organ donor for an intestinal transplant. Each CDR3 is given without its conserved first and last residue. The order of the fields is V gene, J gene, CDR3 protein.

v_call: TRBV4-1
j_call: TRBJ1-5
cdr3_aa: ASSQDWGQPQH

v_call: TRBV2
j_call: TRBJ2-3
cdr3_aa: ASRVPGQLTDTQY

v_call: TRBV5-1
j_call: TRBJ2-7
cdr3_aa: ASSLGQGLTYEQY

v_call: TRBV5-1
j_call: TRBJ2-2
cdr3_aa: ASSLEPATGELF

v_call: TRBV6-1
j_call: TRBJ1-6
cdr3_aa: ASYDRGSYNSPLH

v_call: TRBV6-5
j_call: TRBJ1-1
cdr3_aa: ASSYSEGAMNTEAF

v_call: TRBV6-1
j_call: TRBJ1-1
cdr3_aa: ASIGSEAF

v_call: TRBV7-6
j_call: TRBJ2-1
cdr3_aa: ASSEDRGYNEQF

v_call: TRBV7-9
j_call: TRBJ2-7
cdr3_aa: ASSFPGSMGDEQY

v_call: TRBV11-2
j_call: TRBJ2-1
cdr3_aa: ASSALSASIYNEQF

v_call: TRBV5-1
j_call: TRBJ2-3
cdr3_aa: ASSLGLVGVVDTQY

v_call: TRBV9
j_call: TRBJ1-1
cdr3_aa: ASSVDEQGPEAF

v_call: TRBV6-4
j_call: TRBJ1-5
cdr3_aa: ASSAVQPQH

v_call: TRBV9
j_call: TRBJ2-1
cdr3_aa: ASSGRQGNEQF

v_call: TRBV5-4
j_call: TRBJ2-7
cdr3_aa: ASRPTWDSSSYEQY

v_call: TRBV10-3
j_call: TRBJ1-4
cdr3_aa: AISTGINEKLF

v_call: TRBV11-2
j_call: TRBJ2-7
cdr3_aa: ASSPGTAYEQY

v_call: TRBV19
j_call: TRBJ2-2
cdr3_aa: ASRDYTGELF

v_call: TRBV6-1
j_call: TRBJ1-1
cdr3_aa: ASSEAPGMNTEAF

v_call: TRBV5-4
j_call: TRBJ2-1
cdr3_aa: ASSGSGGNNEQF

v_call: TRBV7-9
j_call: TRBJ1-2
cdr3_aa: ASSYGQGWNYGYT

v_call: TRBV11-2
j_call: TRBJ1-1
cdr3_aa: ASSLIIGFTEAF